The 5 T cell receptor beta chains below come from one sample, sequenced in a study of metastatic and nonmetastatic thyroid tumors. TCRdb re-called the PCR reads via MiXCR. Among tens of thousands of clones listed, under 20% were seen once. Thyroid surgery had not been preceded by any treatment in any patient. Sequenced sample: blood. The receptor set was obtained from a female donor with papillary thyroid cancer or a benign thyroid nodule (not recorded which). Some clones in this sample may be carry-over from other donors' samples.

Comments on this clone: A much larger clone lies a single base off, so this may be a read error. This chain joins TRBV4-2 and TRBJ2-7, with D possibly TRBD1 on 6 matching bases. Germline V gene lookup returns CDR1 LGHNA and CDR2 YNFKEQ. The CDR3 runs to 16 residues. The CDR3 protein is CASSQAHRESSYGQYF. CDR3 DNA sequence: TGTGCCAGCAGCCAAGCCCACAGGGAAAGCTCCTACGGGCAGTACTTC.

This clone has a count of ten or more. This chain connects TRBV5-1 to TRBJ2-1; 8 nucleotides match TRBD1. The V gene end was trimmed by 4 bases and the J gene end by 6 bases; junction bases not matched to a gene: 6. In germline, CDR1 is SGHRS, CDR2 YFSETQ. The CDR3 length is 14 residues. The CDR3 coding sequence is TGCGCCAGCAGCCGGGGACAGGTGGGCAATGAGCAGTTCTTC. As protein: CASSRGQVGNEQFF.

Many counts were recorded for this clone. CDR3 region: CASQGNSGNTIYF. The CDR3 region has the DNA TGTGCCAGCCAGGGCAACTCTGGAAACACCATATATTTT. V is TRBV30 and J is TRBJ1-3; D possibly corresponds to TRBD1 (5 bases). The CDR3 spans 13 residues. Germline CDR1 reads GTSNPN; CDR2 reads SVGIG (reference sequence). V was shortened by 8 bases and J by 0 bases, with 11 bases between the two germline ends.

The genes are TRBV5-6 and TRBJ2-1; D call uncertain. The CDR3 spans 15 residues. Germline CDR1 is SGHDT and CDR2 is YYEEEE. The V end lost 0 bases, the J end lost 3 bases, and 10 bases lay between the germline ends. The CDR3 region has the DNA TGTGCCAGCAGCTTGGGTCCAAGCATCTACAATGAGCAGTTCTTC. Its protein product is CASSLGPSIYNEQFF.

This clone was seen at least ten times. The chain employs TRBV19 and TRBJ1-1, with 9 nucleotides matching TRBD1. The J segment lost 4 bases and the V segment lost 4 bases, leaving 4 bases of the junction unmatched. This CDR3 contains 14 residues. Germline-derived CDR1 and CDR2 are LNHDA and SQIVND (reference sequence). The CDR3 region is CASSRDRVATEAFF. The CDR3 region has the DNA TGTGCCAGTAGTAGGGACAGGGTGGCCACTGAAGCTTTCTTT.